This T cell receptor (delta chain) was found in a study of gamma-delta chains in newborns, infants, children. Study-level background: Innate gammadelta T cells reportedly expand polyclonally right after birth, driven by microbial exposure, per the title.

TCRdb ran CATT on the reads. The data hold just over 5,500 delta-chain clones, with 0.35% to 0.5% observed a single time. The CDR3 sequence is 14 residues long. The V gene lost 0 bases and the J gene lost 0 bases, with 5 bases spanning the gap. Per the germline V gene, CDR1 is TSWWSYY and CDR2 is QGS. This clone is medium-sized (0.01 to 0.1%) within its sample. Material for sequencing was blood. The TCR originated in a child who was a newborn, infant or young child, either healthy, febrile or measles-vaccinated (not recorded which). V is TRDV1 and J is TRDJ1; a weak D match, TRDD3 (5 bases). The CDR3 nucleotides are TGTGCTCTTGGGGAACTGGGGGACACCGATAAACTCATCTTT. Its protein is CALGELGDTDKLIF.